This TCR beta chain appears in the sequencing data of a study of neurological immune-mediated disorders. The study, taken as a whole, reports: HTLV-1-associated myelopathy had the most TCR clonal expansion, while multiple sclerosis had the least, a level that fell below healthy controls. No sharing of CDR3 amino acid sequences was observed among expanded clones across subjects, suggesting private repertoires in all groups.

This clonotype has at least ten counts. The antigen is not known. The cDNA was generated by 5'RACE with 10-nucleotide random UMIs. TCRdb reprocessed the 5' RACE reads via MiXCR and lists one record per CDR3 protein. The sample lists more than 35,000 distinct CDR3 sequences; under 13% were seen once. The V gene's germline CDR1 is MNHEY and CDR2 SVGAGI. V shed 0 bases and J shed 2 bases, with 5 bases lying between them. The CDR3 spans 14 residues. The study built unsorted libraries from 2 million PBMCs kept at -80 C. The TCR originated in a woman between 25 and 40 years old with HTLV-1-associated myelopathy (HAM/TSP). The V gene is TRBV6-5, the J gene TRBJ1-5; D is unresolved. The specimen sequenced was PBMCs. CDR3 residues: CASSYSGGNQPQHF. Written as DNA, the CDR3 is TGTGCCAGCAGTTACTCTGGGGGCAATCAGCCCCAGCATTTT.